This T cell receptor (beta chain) emerged from a study of T cells in Graves' hyperthyroidism and ophthalmopathy. The study's findings and limits: The model foresaw ophthalmopathy a median around 6.8 months prior to onset.

V gave up 4 bases and J gave up 6 bases, with 15 bases separating them. This CDR3 has 14 residues. In germline, CDR1 is LGHDT, CDR2 YNNKEL (reference sequence). This clonotype was detected many times. Its antigen remains unidentified. Researchers amplified the TCR beta CDR3 regions from RNA transcripts. TCR CDR3 underwent first-round RT-PCR with the HTBI primer set. TCRdb processed the multiplex PCR reads anew with MiXCR; each CDR3 protein has one entry. This table has around 260,000 distinct CDR3 sequences, 20% to 30% appearing once. The TCR was taken from a middle-aged man with Graves' hyperthyroidism that later progressed to Graves' ophthalmopathy. The rearrangement joins TRBV3-1 to TRBJ1-1, with a possible D match to TRBD1 (5 bases). The specimen was blood. In nucleotides, the CDR3 is TGTGCCAGCAGCCTGGGGCAGGGCTACGCTGAAGCTTTCTTT. It codes for CASSLGQGYAEAFF.